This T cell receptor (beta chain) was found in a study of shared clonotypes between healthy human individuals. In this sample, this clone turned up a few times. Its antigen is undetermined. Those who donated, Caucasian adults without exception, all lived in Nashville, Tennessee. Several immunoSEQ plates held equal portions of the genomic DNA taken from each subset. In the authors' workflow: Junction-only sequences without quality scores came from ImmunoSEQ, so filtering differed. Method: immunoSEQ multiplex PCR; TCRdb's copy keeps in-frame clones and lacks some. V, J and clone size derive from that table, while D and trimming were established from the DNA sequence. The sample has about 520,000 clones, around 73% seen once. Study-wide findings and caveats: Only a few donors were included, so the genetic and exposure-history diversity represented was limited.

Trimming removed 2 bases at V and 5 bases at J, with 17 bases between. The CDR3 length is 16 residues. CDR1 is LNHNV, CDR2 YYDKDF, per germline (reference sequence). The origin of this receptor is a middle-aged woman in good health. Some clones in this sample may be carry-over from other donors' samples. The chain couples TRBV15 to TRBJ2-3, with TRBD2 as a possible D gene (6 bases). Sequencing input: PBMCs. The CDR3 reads CATSRHRRGSGDTQYF. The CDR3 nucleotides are TGTGCCACCAGCAGACACCGGAGGGGATCTGGAGATACGCAGTATTTT.